This T cell receptor (beta chain) derives from a study of blood T cell repertoires in COVID-19. Looking at the study overall: T cells, B-cell-depleted T cells, or PBMCs supplied cDNA or gDNA.

This clone appeared a few times. The CDR3 loop spans 17 amino acids. Per the germline V gene, CDR1 is SGHRS and CDR2 is YFSETQ. V lost 6 bases, J lost 0 bases, and 12 bases stayed unmatched. TCRdb's table, derived via immunoSEQ multiplex PCR, lists solely in-frame clones and lacks some. The table records about 180,000 clones, around four fifths of them present only once. The receptor's source is a woman aged 45-65 years who had recovered from COVID-19. The chain carries TRBV5-1 and TRBJ2-1; 7 bases map to TRBD2. The sequencing sample was made of PBMCs or T cells enriched from blood (not recorded which). The CDR3 DNA reads as TGCGCCAGCACGGGGTCTTCAGGCGGGAGCTCCTACAATGAGCAGTTCTTC. This translates into CASTGSSGGSSYNEQFF.